This is a list of T cell receptor beta chains from one sample in a study of blood T cell repertoires in COVID-19. Profiled with immunoSEQ multiplex PCR; TCRdb holds only in-frame clones, not every one. The sample records over 100,000 clones, about 87% being singletons. The sample consisted of peripheral blood. Source of these receptors: a man in his forties or fifties with acute or convalescent COVID-19. Both conserved end residues are part of each CDR3. The D gene is left open where the match is weak. The size of a clone is reported for some rows only, either as once, few or many, or as a class for expanded clones.

TRBJ1-5,.,.,TRBV20-1,TGCAGTGCTAGTCCGGTTGGGGGGGCCGGGCAGCCCCAGCATTTT,CSASPVGGAGQPQHF
TRBJ1-2,.,.,TRBV6-5,TGTGCCAGCAGGGTCCAGGGTTCGGGCTACACCTTC,CASRVQGSGYTF
TRBJ2-5,.,.,TRBV6-5,TGTGCCAGCAGTCGTGGACAACAAGAGACCCAGTACTTC,CASSRGQQETQYF
TRBJ2-7,TRBD1,.,TRBV7-9,TGTGCCAGCAGAACAGGGGGTTCCTACGAGCAGTACTTC,CASRTGGSYEQYF
TRBJ1-1,.,.,TRBV10-3,TGTGCCATCGCCCGGGGGGCGGGAACTGAAGCTTTCTTT,CAIARGAGTEAFF
TRBJ2-2,.,.,TRBV5-1,TGCGCCAGCAGCCTTAGCGGAGCGAACACCGGGGAGCTGTTTTTT,CASSLSGANTGELFF
TRBJ2-3,TRBD2,.,TRBV10-3,TGTGCCATCAGTGCGTCCCTGGGTACAGGCGGGGGAACAGATACGCAGTATTTT,CAISASLGTGGGTDTQYF
TRBJ2-5,TRBD2,.,TRBV28,TGTGCCAGCAGTTACAGCGGGACTCAAGAGACCCAGTACTTC,CASSYSGTQETQYF
TRBJ2-7,TRBD2,.,TRBV9,TGTGCCAGCAGCGTAGGCACTAGCGGGAGGATCCACGAGCAGTACTTC,CASSVGTSGRIHEQYF
TRBJ2-5,.,.,TRBV6-5,TGTGCCAGCAGACATCCGACTGGGGGGGAGACCCAGTACTTC,CASRHPTGGETQYF
TRBJ2-7,.,.,TRBV30,TGTGCCTGGAGTGGGGCCCCTGGGTACGAGCAGTACTTC,CAWSGAPGYEQYF
TRBJ2-2,.,.,TRBV29-1,TGCAGCGTTGATCAGGGATACACCGGGGAGCTGTTTTTT,CSVDQGYTGELFF
TRBJ2-1,TRBD2,once,TRBV5-5,TGTGCCAGCAGCTTAGTCCCGGGACTAGCGGCCCCAGGGTCCTACAATGAGCAGTTCTTC,CASSLVPGLAAPGSYNEQFF
TRBJ2-3,TRBD1,once,TRBV11-2,TGTGCCAGCAGCTTAGAAGGGACAGTAACAGATACGCAGTATTTT,CASSLEGTVTDTQYF
TRBJ2-3,.,.,TRBV6-5,TGTGCCAGTAAAACAGCGGGTGCGCAGTATTTT,CASKTAGAQYF
TRBJ2-7,.,once,TRBV19,TGTGCCAGTAGTCACCGGGTTAGCTCCTACGAGCAGTACTTC,CASSHRVSSYEQYF
TRBJ1-6,.,.,TRBV18,TGTGCCAGCTCACCAGCAACCACGGGGACACCCCTCCACTTT,CASSPATTGTPLHF
TRBJ2-2,TRBD2,.,TRBV5-1,TGCGCCACAAGGCCGACTAGCGGGAGGGCCTCTACCGGGGAGCTGTTTTTT,CATRPTSGRASTGELFF
TRBJ1-2,.,.,TRBV12-3/TRBV12-4,TGTGCCAGCAGTCAGGGGCCCTATGGCTACACCTTC,CASSQGPYGYTF
TRBJ1-1,TRBD1,.,TRBV2,TGTGCCAGCAGGGGGGACAGGGGATCCACTGAAGCTTTCTTT,CASRGDRGSTEAFF
TRBJ2-2,TRBD1,.,TRBV5-1,TGCGCCAGCAGCGGGACAGGGGGCGGCTGGTACACCGGGGAGCTGTTTTTT,CASSGTGGGWYTGELFF
TRBJ2-7,.,.,TRBV7-8,TGTGCCAGCAGCTTAGTAATGAGCTACGAGCAGTACTTC,CASSLVMSYEQYF
TRBJ2-2,.,.,TRBV28,TGTGCCGGTTCTAGGGGAACCGGGGAGCTGTTTTTT,CAGSRGTGELFF
TRBJ2-3,.,.,TRBV6-4,TGTGCCAGCAGTGACTCGGGGGGGCGCGCAGATACGCAGTATTTT,CASSDSGGRADTQYF